A single sample gave rise to the 26 T cell receptor beta chains below, sequenced in a study of neurological immune-mediated disorders. Time point reported: longitudinal time-point 2. TCRdb used MiXCR to reprocess the 5' RACE reads, holding one entry per CDR3 protein. The table includes 81,000 or so distinct CDR3 sequences, under 15% detected once. The sequenced sample consisted of PBMCs. The receptors shown here come from a female donor with HTLV-1-associated myelopathy (HAM/TSP).

The table lists this clonotype with many counts. The chain combines TRBV20-1 with TRBJ2-3; 8 bases are shared with TRBD2. The trim removed 5 bases at V and 4 bases at J, leaving 11 bases unmatched. The CDR3 spans 15 residues. Germline V lookup: CDR1 DFQATT, CDR2 SNEGSKA (reference sequence). The CDR3 coding sequence is TGCAGTGCTGGACCGGGACTAGTTGCGCCAGATACGCAGTATTTT. It encodes CSAGPGLVAPDTQYF.

This clonotype showed up many times. This chain joins TRBV6-2 or TRBV6-3 and TRBJ2-7, with 10 bases that match TRBD1. J was trimmed by 2 bases and V by 0 bases; bases with no gene match: 7. CDR3 length: 17 residues. CDR1 MNHEY and CDR2 SVGEGT come from the germline V gene. The CDR3 DNA reads as TGTGCCAGCAGTTACTCTTTCTGGACAGGGGGTACCTACGAGCAGTACTTC. Amino acids: CASSYSFWTGGTYEQYF.

This clonotype was counted a few times. The rearrangement links TRBV5-4 to TRBJ2-1; D call uncertain. The CDR3 runs to 16 residues. V was trimmed by 4 bases and J by 2 bases, leaving 16 bases between them. From germline, CDR1 is SGHNT and CDR2 YYREEE (reference sequence). CDR3 loop: CASSQPVGKTYNEQFF. In DNA, the CDR3 is TGTGCCAGCAGCCAGCCGGTAGGGAAAACCTACAATGAGCAGTTCTTC. Using reference TRBV5-4 and TRBJ2-1 for the parts outside the CDR3, the full variable domain is ETGVTQSPTHLIKTRGQQVTLRCSSQSGHNTVSWYQQALGQGPQFIFQYYREEENGRGNFPPRFSGLQFPNYSSELNVNALELDDSALYLCASSQPVGKTYNEQFFGPGTRLTVL.

The table lists this clonotype with many counts. The J gene is TRBJ2-1, the V gene TRBV5-1; 11 bases agree with TRBD2. V gave up 1 base and J gave up 4 bases; unmatched junction bases: 4. The CDR3 spans 16 residues. Germline CDR1 is SGHRS and CDR2 is YFSETQ. CDR3 residues: CASSLLGTSGYNEQFF. As DNA, the CDR3 is TGCGCCAGCAGCTTGCTTGGGACTAGCGGTTACAATGAGCAGTTCTTC.

This clonotype was found many times. The CDR3 region is CASSWDDRPGTDTQYF. The DNA for the CDR3 is TGTGCCAGCAGCTGGGACGACCGCCCCGGCACAGATACGCAGTATTTT. V is TRBV5-6 and J is TRBJ2-3, with D possibly called TRBD1 or TRBD2 (5 bases each). Germline CDR1 and CDR2: SGHDT and YYEEEE. The V and J ends lost 3 bases and 1 base respectively, with 15 bases between them. The CDR3 extends over 16 amino acids.

This clonotype has ten or more counts. V gene TRBV28 combines with J gene TRBJ2-3, with TRBD1 identical over 8 bases. This CDR3 spans 15 amino acids. Germline-derived CDR1 and CDR2 are MDHEN and SYDVKM. The trim removed 7 bases at V and 5 bases at J, leaving 11 bases unmatched. The CDR3 loop reads CASNVRGRRGDTQYF. DNA of the CDR3: TGTGCCAGCAATGTCAGGGGGCGCAGGGGAGATACGCAGTATTTT.

The V and J genes are TRBV7-2 and TRBJ2-6; TRBD2 matches at 8 bases. This CDR3 comprises 18 residues. Germline V lookup: CDR1 SGHTA, CDR2 FQGNSA. J was trimmed by 2 bases and V by 0 bases; bases with no gene match: 6. The CDR3: CASSLATSGNPGANVLTF. The CDR3 region has the DNA TGTGCCAGCAGCTTAGCAACTAGCGGTAATCCTGGGGCCAACGTCCTGACTTTC. Looking up the rest from reference TRBV7-2 and TRBJ2-6 gives the full variable domain: GAGVSQSPSNKVTEKGKDVELRCDPISGHTALYWYRQSLGQGLEFLIYFQGNSAPDKSGLPSDRFSAERTGGSVSTLTIQRTQQEDSAVYLCASSLATSGNPGANVLTFGAGSRLTVL.

This chain joins TRBV5-6 and TRBJ2-7; no definite D call. This CDR3 has 13 residues. From germline, CDR1 is SGHDT and CDR2 YYEEEE. Trimming removed 1 base from V and 5 bases from J, with 10 bases in between. CDR3 DNA: TGTGCCAGCAGCTTGTTCCAGCTCAACGAGCAGTACTTC. Its protein is CASSLFQLNEQYF.

This clonotype was counted a single time. A much bigger clone sits one base away, suggesting this may be a read error. The genes are TRBV20-1 and TRBJ1-1, with D possibly being TRBD1 (5 bases). The ends were cut back, 8 bases at V and 10 bases at J, with 17 bases in the middle. CDR3 size: 11 residues. Looked up from germline, CDR1 is DFQATT and CDR2 is SNEGSKA (reference sequence). The CDR3 is CSSGGKAGAFF. In DNA, the CDR3 is TGCAGTTCTGGGGGTAAGGCGGGAGCTTTCTTT.

This clonotype has ten or more counts. The V call is TRBV9, the J call TRBJ2-3; 7 bases fit TRBD2. CDR3 length equals 17 residues. The germline V gene has CDR1 SGDLS and CDR2 YYNGEE. The V and J ends lost 4 bases and 1 base, in that order; junction bases with no gene match: 12. CDR3 region: CASSPQETSIGTDTQYF. CDR3 in DNA: TGTGCCAGCAGCCCCCAGGAGACTAGCATCGGCACAGATACGCAGTATTTT.

Ten or more counts support this clonotype. The J gene is TRBJ2-3, the V gene TRBV11-2; D uncertain. This CDR3 comprises 13 residues. V lost 1 base, J lost 6 bases, and 8 bases lay in between. Per germline, CDR1 SGHAT and CDR2 FQNNGV. The CDR3 sequence: CASSLGPYDTQYF. CDR3 coding DNA: TGTGCCAGCAGCTTAGGGCCCTACGATACGCAGTATTTT.

This clonotype was seen many times. For the CDR3, the DNA is TGTGCCAGCTCACCACAGCGGGGGAGCTCCTACAATGAGCAGTTCTTC. This gives the protein CASSPQRGSSYNEQFF. The rearrangement uses TRBV18 and TRBJ2-1, with 8 bases identical to TRBD2. The CDR3 consists of 16 residues. Germline assignment: CDR1 KGHSH and CDR2 LQKENI. V shed 1 base, J shed 0 bases, and the junction held 2 bases outside the gene matches.

This clonotype has just a few counts. The chain employs TRBV25-1 and TRBJ1-4; TRBD1 matches 9 bases. Trimming at V came to 2 bases and at J to 10 bases, leaving 11 bases not matched to a gene. This CDR3 spans 16 amino acids. CDR1 MGHDK and CDR2 SYGVNS come from the germline V gene. Written as DNA, the CDR3 is TGTGCCAGCAGTGAAAGGCTCTGGACAGGGGAACTAAAACTGTTTTTT. Translating gives CASSERLWTGELKLFF.

This clonotype was recorded at least ten times. The V gene is TRBV6-2 or TRBV6-3, the J gene TRBJ1-5; weak D call: TRBD1 (5 bases). The CDR3 consists of 18 residues. The V gene lost 4 bases and the J gene lost 1 base, with 20 bases spanning the gap. CDR1 and CDR2 (germline): MNHEY, SVGEGT. The CDR3 DNA is TGTGCCAGCAGTTGGCGGGACGCCCCTCATGGGAGCAATCAGCCCCAGCATTTT. Amino acid sequence: CASSWRDAPHGSNQPQHF.

This clonotype was counted ten times or more. CDR3 sequence reads: CASTSFTYEQYF. CDR3 DNA sequence: TGTGCCAGCACTTCGTTTACCTACGAGCAGTACTTC. The J gene is TRBJ2-7, the V gene TRBV6-5; D unresolved. V gave up 7 bases and J gave up 2 bases, with 9 bases separating them. The CDR3 length is 12 residues. The V gene's germline CDR1 is MNHEY and CDR2 SVGAGI.

Details on this clonotype: This may be a read error: a much more frequent sequence differs by one nucleotide. The V gene is TRBV5-1, the J gene TRBJ2-3, with 9 bases aligning to TRBD1. The germline V gene has CDR1 SGHRS and CDR2 YFSETQ. V dropped 4 bases and J dropped 2; count of bases not matched to a gene: 5. The CDR3 is 15 residues long. CDR3 region: CASSGGQGYTDTQYF. For the CDR3, the DNA is TGCGCCAGCAGCGGGGGACAGGGATACACAGATACGCAGTATTTT.

In its sample, this clonotype was seen many times. J is TRBJ1-1 and V is TRBV10-3; D might be TRBD1 (6 bases). The CDR3 has 14 residues. Germline V gene data show CDR1 as ENHRY and CDR2 as SYGVKD. The germline V and J ends were trimmed by 4 bases and 4 bases, with 13 bases remaining between them. This chain's CDR3 is CAISGGGAITEAFF. The CDR3 nucleotides read TGTGCCATCAGTGGAGGGGGGGCGATCACTGAAGCTTTCTTT.

This clonotype was detected ten times or more. This chain links TRBV5-1 with TRBJ2-5; D gene uncertain. The V and J ends lost 0 bases and 5 bases respectively, with 11 bases between them. CDR1 and CDR2 (germline): SGHRS, YFSETQ. The CDR3 consists of 14 residues. DNA of the CDR3: TGCGCCAGCAGCTTGGCCGGCGGCGAGGAGACCCAGTACTTC. Encoded protein: CASSLAGGEETQYF. Full variable domain (rest looked up from reference TRBV5-1 and TRBJ2-5): KAGVTQTPRYLIKTRGQQVTLSCSPISGHRSVSWYQQTPGQGLQFLFEYFSETQRNKGNFPGRFSGRQFSNSRSEMNVSTLELGDSALYLCASSLAGGEETQYFGPGTRLLVL.

This clonotype was counted many times. This chain joins TRBV7-2 and TRBJ2-5; D perhaps matches TRBD2 (5 bases). Germline V gene sequence: CDR1 SGHTA, CDR2 FQGNSA. This CDR3 has 14 amino acids. Trimming cost V 2 bases and J 2 bases, with 9 bases left between them. CDR3 in DNA: TGTGCCAGCAGCTTATCCTGGACTCAAGAGACCCAGTACTTC. This encodes CASSLSWTQETQYF.

This clonotype was seen ten or more times. V gene TRBV29-1 combines with J gene TRBJ2-3; no clear D gene. The CDR3 has 14 amino acids. Trimming took 4 bases from V and 1 from J, leaving 12 bases between them. The germline CDR1 and CDR2 sequences are SQVTM and ANQGSEA. CDR3 sequence: CSVVLTERTDTQYF. DNA for the CDR3: TGCAGCGTTGTTCTGACTGAACGCACAGATACGCAGTATTTT.

The chain uses TRBV5-1 and TRBJ2-7; TRBD2 matches 8 bases. The CDR3 consists of 14 residues. Trimming removed 3 bases from V and 5 bases from J; junction bases left unmatched: 7. CDR1 is SGHRS and CDR2 is YFSETQ in the germline V gene. DNA for the CDR3: TGCGCCAGCAGCTACCTCGGGGGGGGGGACGAGCAGTACTTC. This gives the protein CASSYLGGGDEQYF.

In this sample, this clonotype turned up many times. The chain recombines TRBV20-1 with TRBJ2-3; D unresolved. Trimming took off 3 bases at V and 1 base at J, with 5 bases between the two ends. Germline V gene data show CDR1 as DFQATT and CDR2 as SNEGSKA (reference sequence). The CDR3 sequence is 12 residues long. The CDR3 region is CSASWGTDTQYF. As DNA, the CDR3 is TGCAGTGCTAGTTGGGGCACAGATACGCAGTATTTT.

This clonotype was seen repeatedly, ten times or more. The chain employs TRBV27 and TRBJ1-5; D call uncertain. This CDR3 has 13 residues. The V end was cut by 7 bases, the J end by 11 bases, with 18 bases between. Germline loops: CDR1 MNHEY, CDR2 SMNVEV (reference sequence). In DNA, the CDR3 is TGTGCCAGCACCTCGTTGTGGGGTTTGGCCCAGCATTTT. This codes for CASTSLWGLAQHF.

The rearrangement joins TRBV20-1 to TRBJ2-3; D remains unclear. The V gene's germline CDR1 is DFQATT and CDR2 SNEGSKA (reference sequence). Trimming took off 6 bases at V and 6 bases at J, with 13 bases between the two ends. CDR3 length: 12 amino acids. The CDR3 region has the DNA TGCAGTGCGGGCGTCTCCGGGGATACGCAGTATTTT. Amino acid sequence: CSAGVSGDTQYF.

The sample holds a few counts of this clonotype. The chain employs TRBV5-1 and TRBJ2-3; TRBD2 matches at 8 bases. Germline V gives CDR1 SGHRS, CDR2 YFSETQ. The CDR3 has 19 amino acids. Germline trimming cut 0 bases from V and 4 bases from J; bases unmatched to any gene: 16. The CDR3 bases are TGCGCCAGCAGCTTGGTCTCAGGGGCAGCGGGGGCTGGCGCAGATACGCAGTATTTT. Its translation: CASSLVSGAAGAGADTQYF.

For this clonotype: A clone one base away is much larger, so this may be a read error. The chain carries TRBV27 and TRBJ1-2, with D possibly being TRBD1 (5 bases). Germline V gene lookup returns CDR1 MNHEY and CDR2 SMNVEV (reference sequence). This CDR3 region has 14 residues. The CDR3 sequence is CVSRSKQQGYGYTF. The CDR3 region has the DNA TGTGTCAGCAGATCTAAACAGCAGGGCTATGGCTACACCTTC.